The clone carrying this T cell receptor beta chain occurred a few times. These data come from a study of T cell clones after liver transplantation. Study details: TCRbeta sequencing after a pre-transplant mixed lymphocyte reaction identified graft-donor-reactive clones, later tracked in post-transplant blood. Third-party-reactive TCRbeta sequences from pre-transplant mixed lymphocyte reactions served as antigen-independent comparators.

Repertoires were generated with immunoSEQ multiplex PCR, while TCRdb's copy carries only in-frame clones and drops some. The repertoire has tens of thousands of clones, 60% to 80% of them found once; the top ten carry around 9.7%. Thawed unstimulated PBMCs were FACS-sorted by CD3, CD4 and CD8 into two populations. The sequencing here drew on CD4+ T cells from blood, taken at the 22-month timepoint. The sequence came from a human patient who received a liver transplant. Some T cells could come from the graft donor.

Here the CDR3 DNA reads TGCAGCGCGGAGACAGGGGGGGGATCTGGGGCCAACGTCCTGACTTTC. It translates to CSAETGGGSGANVLTF. The V gene is TRBV29-1, the J gene TRBJ2-6; TRBD1 aligns across 9 bases. The ends lost 7 bases at V and 1 base at J; junction bases unmatched: 8. The length of the CDR3 is 16 residues. Germline CDR1 and CDR2: SQVTM and ANQGSEA.